The rows below give T cell receptor beta chains drawn from one sample of a study of cytomegalovirus exposure and HLA in healthy donors. TCRdb's table, derived via immunoSEQ multiplex PCR, lists solely in-frame clones and lacks some. The table has 65,000 to 95,000 clones, roughly 95% seen once; the top ten hold around 3.2%. Input material: PBMCs. The receptor set was obtained from a man aged 18 to 29 in good health and CMV-seronegative. Both conserved end residues are part of each CDR3. A D gene is named only where the DNA matches it firmly. Clone size is shown for a subset of rows, as once, few, many or a class of expanded clone.

D gene	V gene	J gene	clone size	CDR3 protein	CDR3 DNA
TRBD1	TRBV28	TRBJ2-3	NA	CASSLQEQGKKDTQYF	TGTGCCAGCAGTTTACAAGAACAGGGGAAGAAAGATACGCAGTATTTT
NA	TRBV29-1	TRBJ1-1	NA	CSVWTAYTEAFF	TGCAGCGTTTGGACAGCCTACACTGAAGCTTTCTTT
NA	TRBV6-5	TRBJ1-1	NA	CASSYSSIQNTEAFF	TGTGCCAGCAGTTACTCGTCCATCCAGAACACTGAAGCTTTCTTT
NA	TRBV10-2	TRBJ2-3	NA	CASRSSGTDTQYF	TGCGCCAGCAGGTCCAGCGGGACAGATACGCAGTATTTT
NA	TRBV5-5	TRBJ1-5	NA	CASSLQGISNQPQHF	TGTGCCAGCAGCTTACAGGGAATTAGCAATCAGCCCCAGCATTTT
NA	TRBV7-3	TRBJ1-1	NA	CASSFRVGGEAFF	TGTGCCAGCAGCTTTCGCGTTGGGGGGGAAGCTTTCTTT
NA	TRBV10-3	TRBJ1-1	NA	CAISELLPRDTEAFF	TGTGCCATCAGTGAGCTGCTCCCGAGGGACACTGAAGCTTTCTTT
NA	TRBV10-2	TRBJ2-5	NA	CASSPIQETQYF	TGCGCCAGCAGTCCCATCCAAGAGACCCAGTACTTC
TRBD1	TRBV7-7	TRBJ1-1	NA	CASSLSGGALNTEAFF	TGTGCCAGCAGCTTATCAGGGGGCGCATTGAACACTGAAGCTTTCTTT
NA	TRBV2	TRBJ1-1	NA	CANLSPGKNTEAFF	TGTGCCAACCTCAGCCCGGGAAAGAACACTGAAGCTTTCTTT
NA	TRBV30	TRBJ1-2	NA	CAWSLRIDYGYTF	TGTGCCTGGAGTCTAAGAATCGACTATGGCTACACCTTC
NA	TRBV27	TRBJ2-7	NA	CASSLSGPTYEQYF	TGTGCCAGCAGTTTATCGGGCCCGACCTACGAGCAGTACTTC
NA	TRBV6-5	TRBJ2-2	once	CASSYSRGSTGELFF	TGTGCCAGCAGTTACTCAAGGGGAAGCACCGGGGAGCTGTTTTTT
TRBD1	TRBV6-5	TRBJ2-3	NA	CASRNLQGVDTQYF	TGTGCCAGCAGGAACCTACAGGGGGTGGATACGCAGTATTTT
NA	TRBV18	TRBJ1-5	NA	CASSAGINQPQHF	TGTGCCAGCTCAGCAGGGATCAATCAGCCCCAGCATTTT
NA	TRBV7-2	TRBJ2-2	NA	CASSLARGELFF	TGTGCCAGCAGCTTAGCCAGAGGGGAGCTGTTTTTT
NA	TRBV11-2	TRBJ2-7	NA	CASSLDLPGAEQYF	TGTGCCAGCAGCTTAGATCTACCAGGGGCCGAGCAGTACTTC
TRBD1	TRBV29-1	TRBJ1-1	NA	CSVEVPREGAFTEAFF	TGCAGCGTTGAGGTACCCCGAGAGGGGGCCTTTACTGAAGCTTTCTTT